Listed here is a single T cell receptor (beta chain). The antigen is unknown. 13 Jbeta primers and 60 Vbeta primers were used for the PCR. The assay was immunoSEQ multiplex PCR, and TCRdb's table has in-frame clones only and misses some. Here the sample spans roughly 140,000 clones, 82% being singletons. The data derive from a study of cytomegalovirus exposure and HLA in healthy donors. Overall study results and limits: Earlier results showed most TCR beta V segments being productive about 90% or about 30% of the time.

Each donor was nominally healthy when sampled (though unrecorded immune exposures were likely). This CDR3 spans 13 amino acids. Per germline, CDR1 SGHTA and CDR2 FQGNSA. Between the trimmed V and J ends, which lost 5 bases and 10 bases, there was a span of 17 bases. The chain combines TRBV7-2 with TRBJ1-1; D is perhaps TRBD1 (5 bases). Sequenced sample: PBMCs. The source of this sequence is a male donor in good health and CMV-seronegative. Written as DNA, the CDR3 is TGTGCCAGCAGCCCGGACACTCGGGGGGGAGCTTTCTTT. Protein product: CASSPDTRGGAFF.